These T cell receptor beta chains were read from a single sample in a study of post-analysis software for immune sequencing data. TCRdb called the PCR reads again in MiXCR, with one record for every CDR3 protein. The repertoire holds some 370,000 distinct CDR3 sequences, with approximately 38% as singletons. The specimen sequenced was blood. These receptors were obtained from a girl under 18 with multiple sclerosis. CDR3s include the opening cysteine and the closing phenylalanine or tryptophan.

v_gene	j_gene	CDR3aa
TRBV19	TRBJ2-5	CASHGTGQETQYF
TRBV6-5	TRBJ2-1	CASSYTSTSGADNEQFF
TRBV6-5	TRBJ2-3	CASSPSPGVSTDTQYF
TRBV5-1	TRBJ2-5	CASSYNGPQETQYF
TRBV7-9	TRBJ2-7	CASSLALNSYEQYF
TRBV29-1	TRBJ1-1	CSATGHRGISEAFF
TRBV29-1	TRBJ2-7	CSAVPGPYYEQYF
TRBV2	TRBJ1-2	CASSEEDSYTHGYTF
TRBV28	TRBJ2-7	CASTPLGRLAGESSYEQYF
TRBV7-9	TRBJ2-1	CASSQDRRNEQFF
TRBV7-2	TRBJ2-5	CASSLRGGGLQEAQYF
TRBV28	TRBJ1-6	CASSLRGRVSPLHF
TRBV4-1	TRBJ2-5	CASSQEGGSWETQYF
TRBV20-1	TRBJ2-1	CSANGGKQFF
TRBV7-2	TRBJ1-6	CASSVEPGQGSPLHF
TRBV5-5	TRBJ2-1	CASSLTGVRMRSSYNEQFF
TRBV7-2	TRBJ2-5	CASSFRRQGAAGQYF
TRBV9	TRBJ2-5	CASSAGGGIETQYF
TRBV25-1	TRBJ1-6	CASGAVPLHF
TRBV6-2/TRBV6-3	TRBJ2-3	CASSRPGDDTQYF
TRBV12-3/TRBV12-4	TRBJ2-7	CASSAGFYEQYF
TRBV20-1	TRBJ1-4	CSASRWEKLFF
TRBV27	TRBJ2-7	CASSLKGGLFYEQYF
TRBV4-2	TRBJ1-2	CASSPPLPGQVRGYTF
TRBV6-5	TRBJ2-7	CASSPETSGAYEQYF
TRBV7-8	TRBJ1-1	CASSARPPRAEAFF
TRBV29-1	TRBJ2-3	CSVEDQRVGDTQYF
TRBV5-1	TRBJ2-5	CASGTGYSETQYF
TRBV20-1	TRBJ2-7	CSARDNRVRGEQYF
TRBV11-2	TRBJ2-1	CASSLGLPWAGGRNEQFF
TRBV5-1	TRBJ2-3	CASSPGTGGDTDTQYF
TRBV7-9	TRBJ1-2	CASSLAPQGPYGYTF
TRBV21-1	TRBJ2-7	CASSKTFQTPYEQYF
TRBV7-2	TRBJ2-3	CASSRYSGSEDTQYF
TRBV20-1	TRBJ1-4	CSGVQGETGEKLFF
TRBV5-1	TRBJ2-1	CASSPRGETGANEQFF
TRBV7-2	TRBJ2-2	CASSHPGTRNTGELFF
TRBV12-3/TRBV12-4	TRBJ2-1	CASTPAPGTGIYGEQFF
TRBV4-1	TRBJ1-1	CASSLTPGANTEAFF
TRBV20-1	TRBJ2-5	CSAPDGSGGVLETQYF
TRBV7-8	TRBJ1-2	CASSSDRPFYGYTF
TRBV12-3/TRBV12-4	TRBJ2-6	CASSLAPDREDSGANVLTF
TRBV9	TRBJ1-6	CASSAGGSLHNSPLHF
TRBV12-3/TRBV12-4	TRBJ2-3	CAGAHGPSTDTQYF
TRBV20-1	TRBJ2-7	CSALSSVGAYEQYF
TRBV6-5	.	CASSPPLKREVYEQYF
TRBV3-1	TRBJ2-5	CASSHRTGLETQYF
TRBV6-2/TRBV6-3	TRBJ1-2	CASSYDNLAGYTF
TRBV9	TRBJ2-6	CASSVVGQASSGANVLTF
TRBV15	TRBJ1-4	CATSRGETGQIFEKLFF
TRBV10-3	TRBJ1-6	CATEDREGSPLHF
TRBV5-1	TRBJ2-1	CASSARLASYNEQFF